This TCR beta chain was captured by sequencing in a study of CXCR3-negative and CXCR3-positive naive CD8 T cells. Study outcomes and limitations: Unlike memory cells, which differed, naive CXCR3-negative and CXCR3-positive cells had similar TRBV-TRBJ usage.

Sorting yielded triplicates of a few hundred thousand cells for each CD8+ T cell subset. The authors gated naive CD8+ T cells as CD45RO-CCR7+CD27+CD95-. UMI-labeled TRB cDNA libraries were prepared by 5' RACE. TCRdb derives one entry per CDR3 protein from the 5' RACE reads, leaving out DNA. This sample's table reports 50,000 to 55,000 distinct CDR3 sequences. As for this clonotype: Its antigen is not known.

Germline V CDR1 and CDR2: LNHNV, YYDKDF (reference sequence). This CDR3 has 16 residues. The chain joins TRBV15 to TRBJ2-3; TCRdb indicates TRBD2, and absent DNA this call remains unverified. This clonotype was sampled from a human donor in good health. Some clones in this sample may be carry-over from other donors' samples. Material: naive CXCR3- CD8+ T cells from blood. Subset noted: CD45RO-CCR7+CD27+CD95- naive CD8+ T cells lacking CXCR3 (TNR3-). The CDR3 loop reads CATSSREAPFTDTQYF.